The clone carrying this T cell receptor beta chain was seen repeatedly, ten times or more. These data belong to a study of T cells in Graves' hyperthyroidism and ophthalmopathy. Amplification yielded TCR beta CDR3 regions, with RNA transcripts as the source. Carried out on the TCR CDR3, a first-round RT-PCR used the HTBI primer set. TCRdb re-derived calls from the multiplex PCR reads in MiXCR, one entry per CDR3 protein. The sample includes some 400,000 distinct CDR3 sequences, approximately 13% of them seen just once. The trim removed 5 bases at V and 7 bases at J, leaving 6 bases unmatched. The CDR3 covers 14 residues. PBMCs were collected from an approximately 10 ml volume of fresh peripheral blood.

The sequence came from a man aged 30 to 39 with Graves' hyperthyroidism that later progressed to Graves' ophthalmopathy. The gene calls are TRBV12-3 or TRBV12-4 and TRBJ2-2; 8 nucleotides match TRBD1. Sequencing was performed on blood. This CDR3 reads CASSQTGAGGELFF. The CDR3 DNA reads TGTGCCAGCAGTCAGACAGGGGCCGGCGGGGAGCTGTTTTTT.